This is a list of T cell receptor beta chains from one sample in a study of T cells in Graves' hyperthyroidism and ophthalmopathy. Via MiXCR, TCRdb re-called the multiplex PCR reads, giving one row per CDR3 protein. The table includes around 520,000 distinct CDR3 sequences, less than 25% detected once. The sequencing sample was made of blood. The receptors originated from a woman aged 25 to 39 with Graves' ophthalmopathy. The CDR3 runs from the conserved cysteine through the conserved F or W. A D gene is named only where the DNA matches it firmly. Not all rows give a size; the values are once, few, many and, for expanded clones, a class.

.,.,TRBJ2-7,TRBV9,CASSAALTGRNEQYF,TGTGCCAGCAGCGCAGCCCTGACAGGGAGGAACGAGCAGTACTTC
many,TRBD1,TRBJ1-3,TRBV6-5,CASSYSTGEGNTIYF,TGTGCCAGCAGTTACTCCACAGGGGAGGGAAACACCATATATTTT
many,TRBD2,TRBJ2-2,TRBV4-1,CASSQVGLAGGRNTGELFF,TGCGCCAGCAGTCAGGTGGGACTAGCGGGGGGGCGGAACACCGGGGAGCTGTTTTTT
many,.,TRBJ2-4,TRBV28,CASSSDLAKNIQYF,TGTGCCAGCAGTTCCGACTTAGCCAAAAACATTCAGTACTTC
many,.,TRBJ1-1,TRBV20-1,CSARGVNTEAFF,TGCAGTGCTAGGGGGGTGAACACTGAAGCTTTCTTT
many,.,TRBJ1-3,TRBV9,CASTPGGSGNTIYF,TGTGCCAGCACCCCCGGAGGCTCTGGAAACACCATATATTTT
many,.,TRBJ2-7,TRBV6-1,CASSPQVWTYEQYF,TGTGCCAGCAGTCCACAGGTTTGGACCTACGAGCAGTACTTC
many,.,TRBJ2-7,TRBV5-1,CASSLEVAPPYEQYF,TGCGCCAGCAGCTTGGAGGTAGCGCCTCCCTACGAGCAGTACTTC
few,TRBD2,TRBJ2-7,TRBV28,CASSRLRLAGDSYEQYF,TGTGCCAGCAGTCGACTGCGTCTAGCGGGAGACTCCTACGAGCAGTACTTC
many,.,TRBJ1-5,TRBV6-5,CASSYSGLSNQPQHF,TGTGCCAGCAGTTACTCGGGGTTGAGCAATCAGCCCCAGCATTTT
many,.,TRBJ2-2,TRBV7-9,CASSLLRATGELFF,TGTGCCAGCAGCTTATTAAGGGCGACCGGGGAGCTGTTTTTT
.,TRBD1,TRBJ1-1,TRBV12-3/TRBV12-4,CASSLRASDRASTEAFF,TGTGCCAGCAGTTTAAGGGCTTCCGACAGGGCTAGCACTGAAGCTTTCTTT
.,TRBD2,TRBJ2-5,TRBV11-2,CASSLVRGLAGFAETQYF,TGTGCCAGCAGCTTAGTACGGGGTCTAGCGGGGTTTGCGGAGACCCAGTACTTC
.,.,TRBJ1-1,TRBV20-1,CSASPGNTEAFF,TGCAGTGCTAGTCCTGGGAACACTGAAGCTTTCTTT
many,TRBD1,TRBJ2-6,TRBV5-4,CASSLGPGQTSSGANVLTF,TGTGCCAGCAGCTTGGGACCGGGACAGACAAGCTCTGGGGCCAACGTCCTGACTTTC
many,.,TRBJ1-1,TRBV7-2,CASSLRQMNTEAFF,TGTGCCAGCAGCTTACGTCAGATGAACACTGAAGCTTTCTTT
many,.,TRBJ2-4,TRBV20-1,CSARGNIKYF,TGCAGTGCTAGAGGGAACATTAAGTACTTC
many,.,TRBJ2-5,TRBV10-3,CAISAAGSQETQYF,TGTGCCATCAGTGCGGCTGGTAGCCAAGAGACCCAGTACTTC
.,.,TRBJ2-7,TRBV6-1,CASSRLGGVSYEQYF,TGTGCCAGCAGTCGACTAGGGGGGGTCTCCTACGAGCAGTACTTC
many,.,TRBJ1-1,TRBV6-1,CASSAIGGANTEAFF,TGTGCCAGCAGTGCAATTGGGGGGGCCAACACTGAAGCTTTCTTT
many,TRBD1,TRBJ2-7,TRBV2,CASIKGTGGTQMDF,TGTGCCAGCATCAAGGGGACAGGGGGAACGCAAATGGACTTC
many,.,TRBJ1-5,TRBV5-1,CASTKGSNQPQHF,TGCGCCAGCACCAAGGGATCCAATCAGCCCCAGCATTTT
.,.,TRBJ1-2,TRBV28,CASSYLLGARYGYTF,TGTGCCAGCAGTTATTTGTTAGGGGCCCGGTATGGCTACACCTTC